This T cell receptor beta chain was recovered during a study of metastatic and nonmetastatic thyroid tumors. Background on the study: Repertoire comparison spanned blood and tumor or nodule tissue of malignant and benign thyroid patients.

This clone was recorded at least ten times. The authors' processing: Built for papillary thyroid cancer, a distant-metastasis classifier drew on CDR3 differences across clinicopathological groups. TCRdb re-processed the PCR reads through MiXCR. The V and J calls were determined by TCRdb, not by the authors. The sample holds about 23,000 clones, 25% to 30% seen once. Germline CDR1 LGHDT, CDR2 YNNKEL (reference sequence). V was cut by 4 bases and J by 0 bases, with 10 bases left in between. CDR3 length: 15 amino acids. Not a single patient had been given any form of treatment at any point before undergoing thyroid surgery.

The rearrangement links TRBV3-1 to TRBJ2-4; a possible D gene is TRBD2 (5 bases). Sequencing input: tumor tissue. The clonotype comes from a female donor with papillary thyroid cancer or a benign thyroid nodule (not recorded which). Some clones in this sample may be carry-over from other donors' samples. CDR3 sequence reads: CASSPPGIAKNIQYF. DNA of the CDR3: TGTGCCAGCAGCCCACCGGGGATAGCCAAAAACATTCAGTACTTC.